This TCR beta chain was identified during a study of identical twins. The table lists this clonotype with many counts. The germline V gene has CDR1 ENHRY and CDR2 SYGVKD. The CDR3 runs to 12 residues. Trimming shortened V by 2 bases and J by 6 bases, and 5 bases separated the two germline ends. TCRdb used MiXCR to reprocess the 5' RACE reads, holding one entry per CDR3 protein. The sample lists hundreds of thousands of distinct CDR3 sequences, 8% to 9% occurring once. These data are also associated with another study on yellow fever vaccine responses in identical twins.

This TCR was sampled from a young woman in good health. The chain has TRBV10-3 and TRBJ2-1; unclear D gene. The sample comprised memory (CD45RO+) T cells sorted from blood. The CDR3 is CAISERGNEQFF. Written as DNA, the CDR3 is TGTGCCATCAGTGAGCGTGGCAATGAGCAGTTCTTC.